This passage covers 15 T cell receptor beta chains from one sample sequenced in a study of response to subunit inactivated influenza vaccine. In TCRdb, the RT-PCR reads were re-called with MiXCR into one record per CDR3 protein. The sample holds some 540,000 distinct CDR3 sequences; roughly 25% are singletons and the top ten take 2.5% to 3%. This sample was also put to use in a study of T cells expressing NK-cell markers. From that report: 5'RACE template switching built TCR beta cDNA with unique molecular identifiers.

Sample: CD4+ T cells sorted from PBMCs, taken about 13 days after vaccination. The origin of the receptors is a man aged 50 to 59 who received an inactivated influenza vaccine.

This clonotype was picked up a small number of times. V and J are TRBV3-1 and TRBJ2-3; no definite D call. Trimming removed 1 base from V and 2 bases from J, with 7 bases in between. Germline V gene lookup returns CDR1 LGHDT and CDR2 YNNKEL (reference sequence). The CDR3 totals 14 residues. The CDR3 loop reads CASSQGGYTDTQYF. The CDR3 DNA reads TGTGCCAGCAGCCAAGGAGGCTACACAGATACGCAGTATTTT.

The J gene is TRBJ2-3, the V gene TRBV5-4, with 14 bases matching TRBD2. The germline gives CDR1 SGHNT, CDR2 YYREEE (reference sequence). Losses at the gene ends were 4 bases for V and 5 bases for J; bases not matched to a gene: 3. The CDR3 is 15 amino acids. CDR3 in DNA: TGTGCCAGCAGCAAGGGACTAGCGGGGGAAGATACGCAGTATTTT. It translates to CASSKGLAGEDTQYF.

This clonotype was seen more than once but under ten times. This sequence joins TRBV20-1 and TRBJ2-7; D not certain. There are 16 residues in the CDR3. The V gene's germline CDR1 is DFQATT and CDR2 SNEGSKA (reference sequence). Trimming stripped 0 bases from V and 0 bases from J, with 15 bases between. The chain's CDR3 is CSARDPAGSSSYEQYF. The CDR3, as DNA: TGCAGTGCTAGAGATCCCGCAGGATCGAGCTCCTACGAGCAGTACTTC.

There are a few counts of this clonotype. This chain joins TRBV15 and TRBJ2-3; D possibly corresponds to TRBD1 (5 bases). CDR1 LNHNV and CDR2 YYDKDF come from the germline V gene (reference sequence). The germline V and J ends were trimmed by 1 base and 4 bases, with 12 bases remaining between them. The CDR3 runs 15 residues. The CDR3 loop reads CATSRVRVPADTQYF. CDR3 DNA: TGTGCCACCAGCAGAGTCAGGGTACCTGCAGATACGCAGTATTTT.

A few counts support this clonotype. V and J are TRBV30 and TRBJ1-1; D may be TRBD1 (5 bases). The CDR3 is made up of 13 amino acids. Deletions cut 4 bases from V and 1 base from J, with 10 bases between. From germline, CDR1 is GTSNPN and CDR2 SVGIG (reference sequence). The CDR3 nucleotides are TGTGCCTGGATGAAGGGGAGGAACACTGAAGCTTTCTTT. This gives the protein CAWMKGRNTEAFF. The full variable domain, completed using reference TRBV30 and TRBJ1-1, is SQTIHQWPATLVQPVGSPLSLECTVEGTSNPNLYWYRQAAGRGLQLLFYSVGIGQISSEVPQNLSASRPQDRQFILSSKKLLLSDSGFYLCAWMKGRNTEAFFGQGTRLTVV.

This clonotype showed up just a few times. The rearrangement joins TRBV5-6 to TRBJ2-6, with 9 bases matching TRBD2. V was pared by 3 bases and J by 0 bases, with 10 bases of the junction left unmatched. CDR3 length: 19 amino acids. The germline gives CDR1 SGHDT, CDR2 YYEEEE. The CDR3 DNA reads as TGTGCCAGCAGCTCCTACAGACTAGCGGAGGGCTCTGGGGCCAACGTCCTGACTTTC. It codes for CASSSYRLAEGSGANVLTF.

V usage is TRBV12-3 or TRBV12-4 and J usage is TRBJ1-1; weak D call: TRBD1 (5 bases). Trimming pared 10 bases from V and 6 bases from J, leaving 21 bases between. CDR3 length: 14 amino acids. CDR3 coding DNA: TGTGCCACCGACGAACTCTTGGGGGTCCCTGAAGCTTTCTTT. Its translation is CATDELLGVPEAFF.

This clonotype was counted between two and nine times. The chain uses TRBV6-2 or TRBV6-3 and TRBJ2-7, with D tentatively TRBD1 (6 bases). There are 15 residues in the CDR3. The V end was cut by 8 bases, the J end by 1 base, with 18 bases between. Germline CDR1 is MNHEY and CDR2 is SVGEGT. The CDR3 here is CASGPLGTTSYEQYF. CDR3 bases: TGTGCCAGCGGGCCTCTGGGGACAACATCCTACGAGCAGTACTTC.

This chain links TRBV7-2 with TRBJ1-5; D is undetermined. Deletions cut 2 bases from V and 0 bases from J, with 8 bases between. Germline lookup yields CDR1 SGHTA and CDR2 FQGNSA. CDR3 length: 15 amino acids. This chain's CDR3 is CASSLLGNSNQPQHF. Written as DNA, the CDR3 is TGTGCCAGCAGCTTATTGGGGAATAGCAATCAGCCCCAGCATTTT.

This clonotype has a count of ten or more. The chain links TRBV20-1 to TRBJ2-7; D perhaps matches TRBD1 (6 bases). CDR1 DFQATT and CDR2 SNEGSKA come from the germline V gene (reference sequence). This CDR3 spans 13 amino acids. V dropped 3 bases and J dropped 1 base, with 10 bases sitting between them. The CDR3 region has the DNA TGCAGTGCTAGGAGGGACACGTCCTACGAGCAGTACTTC. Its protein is CSARRDTSYEQYF.

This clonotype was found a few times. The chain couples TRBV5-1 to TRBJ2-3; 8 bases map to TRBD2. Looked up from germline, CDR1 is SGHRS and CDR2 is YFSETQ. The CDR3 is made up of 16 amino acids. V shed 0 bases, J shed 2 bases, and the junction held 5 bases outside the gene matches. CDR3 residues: CASSLVGGRITDTQYF. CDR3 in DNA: TGCGCCAGCAGCTTGGTCGGCGGGAGGATCACAGATACGCAGTATTTT. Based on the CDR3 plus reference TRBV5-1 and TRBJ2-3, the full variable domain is KAGVTQTPRYLIKTRGQQVTLSCSPISGHRSVSWYQQTPGQGLQFLFEYFSETQRNKGNFPGRFSGRQFSNSRSEMNVSTLELGDSALYLCASSLVGGRITDTQYFGPGTRLTVL.

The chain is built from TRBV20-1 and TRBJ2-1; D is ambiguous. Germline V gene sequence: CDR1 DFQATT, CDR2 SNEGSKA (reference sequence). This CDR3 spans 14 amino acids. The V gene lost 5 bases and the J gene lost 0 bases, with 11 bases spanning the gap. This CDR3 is CSAGRMSSYNEQFF. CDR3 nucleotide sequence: TGCAGTGCTGGCAGGATGAGCTCCTACAATGAGCAGTTCTTC.

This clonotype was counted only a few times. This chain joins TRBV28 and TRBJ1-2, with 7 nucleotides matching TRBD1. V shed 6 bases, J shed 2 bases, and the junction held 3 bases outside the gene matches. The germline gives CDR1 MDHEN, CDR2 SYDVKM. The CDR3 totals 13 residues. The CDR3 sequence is CASRGTVNYGYTF. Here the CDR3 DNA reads TGTGCCAGCAGAGGGACAGTAAACTATGGCTACACCTTC.

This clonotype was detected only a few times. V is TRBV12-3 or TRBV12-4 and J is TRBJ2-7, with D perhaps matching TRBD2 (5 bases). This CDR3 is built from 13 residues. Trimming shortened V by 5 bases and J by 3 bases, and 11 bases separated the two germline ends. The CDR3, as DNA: TGTGCCAGCAGTAAAGGACTCAACTACGAGCAGTACTTC. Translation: CASSKGLNYEQYF.

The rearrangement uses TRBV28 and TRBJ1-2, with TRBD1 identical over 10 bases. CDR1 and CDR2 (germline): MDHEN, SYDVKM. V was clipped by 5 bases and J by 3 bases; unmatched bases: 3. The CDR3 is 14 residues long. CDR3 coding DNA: TGTGCCAGCAGTGACAGGGGGCGCGACTATGGCTACACCTTC. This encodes CASSDRGRDYGYTF.